The rows below give T cell receptor beta chains drawn from one sample of a study of identical twins. TCRdb called the 5' RACE reads again in MiXCR, with one record for every CDR3 protein. Of roughly 770,000 distinct CDR3 sequences listed, about 20% were seen once; the top ten hold about an eighth. A further study also used this sample, focusing on T cells expressing NK-cell markers.

The sequencing input was PBMCs. These receptors all come from a woman aged 18-29 years in good health. CDR3s include the opening cysteine and the closing phenylalanine or tryptophan. D genes are given only for firm matches. Clone size is stated in some rows and not others, as once, few, many or a class when expanded.

TRBV11-2,NA,17,TRBJ1-1,NA,TGTGCCAGCAGCCCCACCCCCGAGGGGCGGCGGAACACTGAAGCTTTCTTT,CASSPTPEGRRNTEAFF
TRBV4-3,few,17,TRBJ2-7,TRBD1,TGCGCCAGCAGCCAAGGATTTGGGACAGGGAATCATTACGAGCAGTACTTC,CASSQGFGTGNHYEQYF
TRBV15,NA,16,TRBJ2-3,TRBD1,TGTGCCACCAGCAGAGATCTGGGACAGGGCACAGATACGCAGTATTTT,CATSRDLGQGTDTQYF
TRBV18,few,14,TRBJ2-7,NA,TGTGCCAGCTCGCCAATTGGGTCAGCCTACGAGCAGTACTTC,CASSPIGSAYEQYF
TRBV12-3/TRBV12-4,few,19,TRBJ2-7,NA,TGTGCCAGCAGTTTGTCGGCAGGACGACGTACCACCTTTACCTACGAGCAGTACTTC,CASSLSAGRRTTFTYEQYF
TRBV29-1,NA,13,TRBJ1-1,NA,TGCAGCGTTGAAGGGAATATGAACACTGAAGCTTTCTTT,CSVEGNMNTEAFF
TRBV5-5,NA,13,TRBJ1-1,NA,TGTGCCAGCAGCTTGAGCAGGACTTTTGGAGCTTTCTTT,CASSLSRTFGAFF
TRBV11-2,NA,14,TRBJ2-4,NA,TGTGCCAGCAAATTGCACTCCGGCAAAAACATTCAGTACTTC,CASKLHSGKNIQYF
TRBV5-1,few,15,TRBJ2-1,TRBD2,TGCGCCAGCAGCTTGGGCGCTAGCGGAAACAATGAGCAGTTCTTC,CASSLGASGNNEQFF
TRBV12-3/TRBV12-4,few,15,TRBJ1-2,NA,TGTGCCAGCAGTTTAGCGGTCCTTGGGGTTCTAGGCTACACCTTC,CASSLAVLGVLGYTF
TRBV20-1,few,16,TRBJ2-7,TRBD2,TGCAGTGCTCGACGACCGACTAGCGGGAGCTCCTACGAGCAGTACTTC,CSARRPTSGSSYEQYF
TRBV20-1,NA,16,TRBJ2-1,TRBD2,TGCAGTGCCCATACCCAGACTAGCGGGAGGATCAATGAGCAGTTCTTC,CSAHTQTSGRINEQFF
TRBV9,NA,17,TRBJ2-3,TRBD2,TGTGCCAGCAGCGAGATCCTGGGAGCGGGACGCACAGATACGCAGTATTTT,CASSEILGAGRTDTQYF
TRBV15,many,17,TRBJ2-7,NA,TGTGCCACCAGCAGGGAACCGCAGGGGTGGGGAGCCTACGAGCAGTACTTC,CATSREPQGWGAYEQYF
TRBV27,NA,14,TRBJ1-2,TRBD1,TGTGCCAGCAGTTCCACGGACAGGAACTATGGCTACACCTTC,CASSSTDRNYGYTF
TRBV7-9,few,12,TRBJ2-1,NA,TGTGCCAGCAGCACGACAGACAATGAGCAGTTCTTC,CASSTTDNEQFF